This T cell receptor beta chain stems from a study of cytomegalovirus exposure and HLA in healthy donors. Germline CDR1 SQVTM, CDR2 ANQGSEA. The CDR3 spans 13 residues. J gave up 3 bases and V 7 bases, and 6 bases lay outside the gene matches. With regard to this clone: The antigen is unknown.

PCR primers comprised 60 Vbeta and 13 Jbeta primers. Clones were sequenced by immunoSEQ multiplex PCR, and TCRdb holds only the in-frame ones, with some missing. The data show tens of thousands of clones, around 77% seen once. Study outcomes and limitations: Differences between HLA loci emerged in a later analysis of TCR association rates, with DRB1 most and HLA-C fewest. CMV serostatus alone was available as immune exposure information. What a later analysis reportedly showed was that an Asian-associated ancestry cluster had fewer N-insertions than the approximately 670-donor mean.

Donors were ostensibly healthy at sampling, although undocumented immune exposures were probable. The sequencing input was PBMCs. This TCR was recovered from a man aged 50 to 59 in good health and CMV-seronegative. The chain links TRBV29-1 to TRBJ1-1, with 9 bases aligning to TRBD1. The CDR3 sequence is CSAQGAMDTEAFF. In DNA form, the CDR3 reads TGCAGCGCACAGGGGGCTATGGACACTGAAGCTTTCTTT.